A single T cell receptor beta chain is shown here with its context. Its antigen is unidentified. The data originate from a study of beta chain features in type 1 diabetes. Across the study: The study examined some 110,000,000 sorted cells across all samples. Study-wide points: Type 1 diabetes patients showed a moderate but significant shortening of TCRB CDR3s in all four CD4+ subsets. There was no resolution here of whether HLA type influences TCRB rearrangement. Fewer insertions but more deletions were seen at VDJ junctions in type 1 diabetes patients.

CDR3 length: 14 amino acids. The germline V gene has CDR1 SGHRS and CDR2 YFSETQ. Trimming cost V 7 bases and J 2 bases; bases outside gene matches: 5. The whole isolated RNA underwent reverse transcription, so sequencing captured expressed TCRB transcripts. Average reads for naive, central memory and regulatory T cell samples were about 3.7 million. Here immunoSEQ multiplex PCR was the method, and the copy in TCRdb shows in-frame clones only, minus some. The sample holds hundreds of thousands of clones, about 11% seen once. The source of this sequence is a man aged 25 to 40 with type 1 diabetes. V and J are TRBV5-1 and TRBJ2-3; 9 bases agree with TRBD2. Sequenced material: naive CD4+ T cells from blood. In DNA form, the CDR3 reads TGCGCCAGCGCGGCTAGCGGGACCACAGATACGCAGTATTTT. It is translated as CASAASGTTDTQYF.